This section outlines one TCR beta chain sequence together with its context. Via MiXCR, TCRdb re-called the RT-PCR reads, giving one row per CDR3 protein. The sample has about 700,000 distinct CDR3 sequences, approximately 15% seen once. V gave up 5 bases and J gave up 1 base; unmatched junction bases: 7. The CDR3 has 15 amino acids. Germline V gene sequence: CDR1 SGHAT, CDR2 FQDESV (reference sequence). This receptor was identified in a female donor in good health, serving as a healthy control. This chain connects TRBV11-1 to TRBJ2-5; 7 bases fit TRBD1. The sample consisted of memory CD4+ T cells from blood. CDR3 sequence: CASSLGTVLQETQYF. DNA of the CDR3: TGTGCCAGCAGCCTCGGGACAGTTCTCCAAGAGACCCAGTACTTC.